This T cell receptor beta chain was profiled in a study of Ad26.COV2.S vaccination and SARS-CoV-2 variants (dated by TCRdb to about 2021). General notes on the study: Donors in the vaccine arm were drawn from COV1001, a multicentre, randomized, double-blind, placebo-controlled phase I-IIa trial testing Ad26.COV2.S in healthy adults. Ad26.COV2.S was given intramuscularly at 5x10^10 or 1x10^11 viral particles, as a single shot or as two shots 56 days apart. TCRbeta repertoire sequencing was used to assess the specificity and breadth of SARS-CoV-2-reactive T cell receptors after Ad26.COV2.S vaccination. A total of around 32 samples were included in the TCR-sequenced set, comprising around 19 Ad26.COV2.S vaccine recipients, 5 placebo recipients and 8 SARS-CoV-2 convalescent individuals. Trial participants were randomized into five groups of five, in which low-dose or high-dose Ad26.COV2.S was given once or twice, or placebo was given on both occasions. Investigators remained blinded to trial group allocation during experiments and outcome assessment. General conclusions and limits of the study: The study was not powered to compare responses between vaccine doses or regimens. Compared with placebo recipients, Ad26.COV2.S recipients showed higher spike-specific TCR breadth (P = 0.0014). Substantial breadth of spike-specific CD8+ and CD4+ T cell responses was reported after vaccination. Non-spike TCR breadth was comparable between vaccine and placebo recipients, consistent with the vaccine containing only spike. The authors noted that total T cell responses may have been underestimated by the TCR breadth and depth analyses.

Explained via the paper, the treatment or condition label denotes: 15 to 20 received Ad26.COV2.S at low or high dose, single or two shots; about 5 received placebo; per-sample allocation not given. Repertoires of vaccine and placebo recipients were sequenced from samples collected on day 63 after the first injection. In Cohort 1b, around 25 adults aged 18-55 years were enrolled at a single site in Boston, USA, between 29 July and 7 August 2020. Ad26.COV2.S consisted of a replication-incompetent adenovirus type 26 vector by which a prefusion-stabilized SARS-CoV-2 spike protein from the original Wuhan strain was expressed. The CDR1 and CDR2 encoded by the germline V gene (reference sequence) are MNHNY and SVGAGI. V drops 3 bases and J drops 6 bases, leaving 9 bases in between. The CDR3 holds 13 amino acids from the cysteine to the phenylalanine. The kept DNA is CDR3 alone, 39 bases in frame from the first base.

The immunoSEQ Assay was the method used to sequence TCRbeta CDR3 regions. After extraction, genomic DNA underwent amplification by bias-controlled multiplex PCR, followed by high-throughput sequencing. As for the authors' bioinformatics: Collapsing and filtering of sequences were performed to quantify the absolute abundance of each unique TCRbeta CDR3 region. Usable DNA was measured by amplifying reference genes present in all nucleated cells, and TCRbeta template counts were normalized to that usable DNA to estimate T cell fraction. Repertoire TCRs were annotated as SARS-CoV-2-specific when V gene, CDR3 amino acid sequence and J gene were exactly matched to a known reactive TCR set. The reference SARS-CoV-2 TCR set was obtained from MIRA and was filtered for enrichment in COVID-19-positive ImmuneCODE repertoires, whereby public or cross-reactive TCRs were removed. Based on the MIRA antigens, annotated TCRs were further analysed at the level of specific ORF or position within ORF. Breadth was defined as the number of annotated unique rearrangements divided by the total number of unique productive rearrangements, and depth was defined as the summed frequency of the annotated unique rearrangements. TCR breadth was compared between groups using two-sided Wilcoxon rank-sum tests. TCRdb retrieved this table from immuneACCESS and kept in-frame rearrangements only. Not all clones are present; in checked studies, unresolved V genes account for under half, and no reason is known for the remainder. The D gene and trimming were derived from the DNA, and the V and J assignments and clone size from that table. The sample profile shows 440,000 or so clones; 92% of them were found once. The ten most abundant clones make up 1.5% to 2% of the sample.

Concerning this clone: Its recognized antigen is unknown. No base quality information exists; no much larger clone differs at one position.

The sequences come from peripheral blood, collected in a trial of Ad26.COV2.S vaccine versus placebo. The clonotype originates from a person between 18 and 60 years old who received the Ad26.COV2.S COVID-19 vaccine or a placebo. The receptor chain draws on TRBV6-6 and TRBJ1-5; 5 matching bases give a weak D call of TRBD1. The sequence in DNA is TGTGCCAGCAGTTATAGGGGAACTCAGCCCCAGCATTTT. It encodes CASSYRGTQPQHF.